Each of the 22 T cell receptor beta chains below was sequenced from the same sample in a study of cytomegalovirus exposure and HLA in healthy donors. This PCR relied on a set of 60 Vbeta primers and 13 Jbeta primers. Some clones are missing from TCRdb's copy, which holds only in-frame ones; the method was immunoSEQ multiplex PCR. Of around 100,000 clones in the sample, around three quarters are singletons; the top ten hold around 3%. Sequencing was carried out using PBMCs. The receptors derive from a woman aged 18-29 years in good health and CMV-seropositive.

The chain joins TRBV6-5 to TRBJ1-1; D gene ambiguous. The germline V gene encodes CDR1 MNHEY and CDR2 SVGAGI. V was cut by 4 bases and J by 0 bases, with 9 bases left in between. CDR3 size: 14 residues. CDR3 residues: CASSFSDLNTEAFF. CDR3 in DNA: TGTGCCAGCAGTTTCTCCGACTTGAACACTGAAGCTTTCTTT.

The CDR3 coding sequence is TGTGCCAGCAGCCGAGGACAGGGTTACTATGGCTACACCTTC. Translation gives CASSRGQGYYGYTF. The J gene is TRBJ1-2, the V gene TRBV11-2; TRBD1 matches 8 bases. V trimming: 5 bases; J trimming: 3 bases; junction bases outside the gene matches: 5. The CDR3 runs 14 residues. Per germline, CDR1 SGHAT and CDR2 FQNNGV. Filled out from reference TRBV11-2 and TRBJ1-2, the complete variable domain reads EAGVAQSPRYKIIEKRQSVAFWCNPISGHATLYWYQQILGQGPKLLIQFQNNGVVDDSQLPKDRFSAERLKGVDSTLKIQPAKLEDSAVYLCASSRGQGYYGYTFGSGTRLTVV.

The chain links TRBV27 to TRBJ1-1, with D tentatively TRBD1 (6 bases). This CDR3 has 21 amino acids. Germline loops: CDR1 MNHEY, CDR2 SMNVEV (reference sequence). V was shortened by 0 bases and J by 4 bases, with 30 bases between the two germline ends. The CDR3 sequence: CASSLSSVPMGTDRLGTEAFF. The CDR3, as DNA: TGTGCCAGCAGTTTATCGAGTGTACCCATGGGCACAGACAGGCTAGGCACTGAAGCTTTCTTT.

The chain links TRBV4-1 to TRBJ2-1, with 9 bases aligning to TRBD2. Germline V CDR1 and CDR2: MGHRA, YSYEKL. The CDR3 loop spans 17 amino acids. The V segment lost 6 bases and the J segment 0 bases; nucleotides outside the gene matches: 9. The CDR3 spells CASSRIAGDLSYNEQFF. In nucleotides, the CDR3 is TGCGCCAGCAGTCGTATAGCGGGAGACCTCTCCTACAATGAGCAGTTCTTC.

The chain joins TRBV5-1 to TRBJ2-5; a weak D match, TRBD2 (7 bases). The J call may not be correct, given that the DNA end is closer to TRBJ2-7. The CDR3 totals 16 residues. Germline V lookup: CDR1 SGHRS, CDR2 YFSETQ. CDR3 coding DNA: TGCGCCAGCAGCTTGACCCCGCGGGGGCCCAACTACGAGCAGTACTTC. Its translation is CASSLTPRGPNYEQYF.

The genes are TRBV2 and TRBJ1-6; D may be TRBD1 (6 bases). The CDR3 runs 15 residues. Trimming took 7 bases from V and 9 from J, leaving 19 bases between them. Germline V gene sequence: CDR1 SNHLY, CDR2 FYNNEI. The CDR3, as DNA: TGTGCCAGCACACTCGACCTACAGGGCCCTTCACCCCTCCACTTT. It translates to CASTLDLQGPSPLHF.

The chain uses TRBV9 and TRBJ2-2, with D maybe TRBD2 (5 bases). CDR3 length: 14 amino acids. Germline V gene sequence: CDR1 SGDLS, CDR2 YYNGEE. Trimming shortened V by 3 bases and J by 4 bases, and 10 bases separated the two germline ends. The CDR3 sequence: CASSAPSTTGELFF. In DNA, the CDR3 is TGTGCCAGCAGCGCCCCTAGCACCACCGGGGAGCTGTTTTTT.

The chain combines TRBV7-9 with TRBJ2-7; 8 bases are shared with TRBD2. Per germline, CDR1 SEHNR and CDR2 FQNEAQ (reference sequence). With V trimmed by 5 bases and J by 3 bases, 12 bases remained unmatched. The CDR3 has 16 residues. The CDR3 spells CASSHGGGLGDYEQYF. The CDR3 nucleotides are TGTGCCAGCAGCCACGGGGGGGGACTAGGGGACTACGAGCAGTACTTC.

The V call is TRBV5-1, the J call TRBJ2-3; 8 bases are shared with TRBD2. After removal of 0 bases from V and 3 bases from J, the junction contained 9 bases not matched to a gene. Germline assignment: CDR1 SGHRS and CDR2 YFSETQ. CDR3 length equals 17 residues. CDR3 DNA sequence: TGCGCCAGCAGCTTGGCCGGCAGCGGGAGAAGTACAGATACGCAGTATTTT. It translates to CASSLAGSGRSTDTQYF.

The chain employs TRBV5-8 and TRBJ2-7; weak D call: TRBD1 (5 bases). Germline V gene lookup returns CDR1 SGHTS and CDR2 YDEGEE. V was trimmed by 1 base and J by 5 bases, leaving 10 bases between them. The CDR3 length is 13 residues. The CDR3 nucleotides read TGTGCCAGCAGCTTGCGGACACGGGACGAGCAGTACTTC. Amino acids: CASSLRTRDEQYF.

The chain joins TRBV7-9 to TRBJ2-3; D is perhaps TRBD1 (6 bases). V was shortened by 1 base and J by 2 bases, with 10 bases between the two germline ends. Germline V CDR1 and CDR2: SEHNR, FQNEAQ (reference sequence). The CDR3 totals 15 residues. The CDR3 spells CASSLEDSPTDTQYF. DNA for the CDR3: TGTGCCAGCAGCTTAGAGGACAGCCCCACAGATACGCAGTATTTT. The whole variable domain, remainder taken from reference TRBV7-9 and TRBJ2-3, is DTGVSQNPRHKITKRGQNVTFRCDPISEHNRLYWYRQTLGQGPEFLTYFQNEAQLEKSRLLSDRFSAERPKGSFSTLEIQRTEQGDSAMYLCASSLEDSPTDTQYFGPGTRLTVL.

This clone occurred a few times. V gene TRBV9 combines with J gene TRBJ2-5; perhaps TRBD2 as D (5 bases). In germline, CDR1 is SGDLS, CDR2 YYNGEE. Trimming shortened V by 4 bases and J by 2 bases, and 18 bases separated the two germline ends. The CDR3 is 16 amino acids. CDR3 in amino acids: CASSLWGRGRQETQYF. The CDR3 DNA reads TGTGCCAGCAGCCTCTGGGGTCGGGGAAGGCAAGAGACCCAGTACTTC.

This chain joins TRBV9 and TRBJ1-1; D is possibly TRBD1 (5 bases). With 2 bases removed from V and 0 bases from J, the gap between germline ends came to 8 bases. The germline gives CDR1 SGDLS, CDR2 YYNGEE. The CDR3 has 14 amino acids. CDR3 bases: TGTGCCAGCAGCGTTGACAGTTTGAACACTGAAGCTTTCTTT. This codes for CASSVDSLNTEAFF.

This clone was counted a few times. This chain uses TRBV6-6 with TRBJ1-5; weak D call: TRBD1 (5 bases). From germline, CDR1 is MNHNY and CDR2 SVGAGI (reference sequence). The CDR3 covers 14 residues. V was clipped by 2 bases and J by 7 bases, with 12 bases between them. CDR3 sequence (DNA): TGTGCCAGCAGTTACGTCAGGGTGGGACAGCCCCAGCATTTT. Translating gives CASSYVRVGQPQHF.

This clone was seen more than once but under ten times. This chain joins TRBV7-9 and TRBJ2-3; TRBD2 aligns across 12 bases. The CDR3 sequence is 15 residues long. Per the germline V gene, CDR1 is SEHNR and CDR2 is FQNEAQ (reference sequence). J lost 5 bases, V lost 5 bases, and 5 bases had no gene match. CDR3 DNA sequence: TGTGCCAGCAGCCCCTGGACTAGCGGGAAAGATACGCAGTATTTT. Amino acid sequence: CASSPWTSGKDTQYF.

The chain recombines TRBV27 with TRBJ1-2; TRBD1 is a possible D gene (5 bases). Germline V gives CDR1 MNHEY, CDR2 SMNVEV (reference sequence). This CDR3 comprises 15 residues. Trimming stripped 5 bases from V and 1 base from J, with 14 bases between. CDR3 sequence reads: CASSPSGGVNYGYTF. The DNA for the CDR3 is TGTGCCAGCAGTCCCTCCGGGGGGGTTAACTATGGCTACACCTTC.

The V and J genes are TRBV6-5 and TRBJ2-7; D is unclear. Germline CDR1 is MNHEY and CDR2 is SVGAGI. Trimming took off 4 bases at V and 1 base at J, with 5 bases between the two ends. This CDR3 comprises 12 residues. CDR3 region: CASSSLSYEQYF. The DNA of the CDR3 is TGTGCCAGCAGTTCCCTATCCTACGAGCAGTACTTC.

The chain is built from TRBV30 and TRBJ1-2; 7 nucleotides agree with TRBD1. CDR3 length equals 11 residues. Germline V gene data show CDR1 as GTSNPN and CDR2 as SVGIG (reference sequence). This CDR3 is CLGDSSYGYTF. The CDR3 DNA sequence: TGTCTGGGGGACAGTAGCTATGGCTACACCTTC.

The V call is TRBV5-1, the J call TRBJ2-1, with a tentative D call TRBD1 (6 bases). CDR1 is SGHRS and CDR2 is YFSETQ in the germline V gene. The V end lost 7 bases, the J end lost 8 bases, and 22 bases lay between the germline ends. The CDR3 has 15 residues. CDR3 residues: CASGPTGTREDEQFF. The CDR3 nucleotides are TGCGCCAGCGGCCCGACCGGGACAAGAGAGGATGAGCAGTTCTTC.

This chain links TRBV18 with TRBJ1-1; TRBD1 might be the D (6 bases). The CDR3 runs to 14 residues. Germline V lookup: CDR1 KGHSH, CDR2 LQKENI. The V end lost 0 bases, the J end lost 1 base, and 6 bases lay between the germline ends. CDR3 sequence reads: CASSPPGQNTEAFF. The CDR3 DNA is TGTGCCAGCTCACCACCGGGACAGAACACTGAAGCTTTCTTT.

V usage is TRBV9 and J usage is TRBJ1-3, with 7 positions matching TRBD1. V gave up 3 bases and J gave up 2 bases; unmatched junction bases: 2. The length of the CDR3 is 14 residues. Germline V gene sequence: CDR1 SGDLS, CDR2 YYNGEE. The CDR3: CASSGQGAGNTIYF. The CDR3 DNA follows: TGTGCCAGCAGCGGACAGGGCGCTGGAAACACCATATATTTT.

The genes are TRBV9 and TRBJ1-3, with D unresolved. The CDR3 covers 12 residues. V lost 4 bases to trimming and J lost 4 bases, with 6 bases between them. Per germline, CDR1 SGDLS and CDR2 YYNGEE. Here the CDR3 reads CASSFFGNTIYF. The DNA of the CDR3 is TGTGCCAGCAGCTTCTTCGGAAACACCATATATTTT.